This T cell receptor beta chain derives from a study of cytotoxic CD8 clonotypes in ibrutinib-treated CLL. In the study overall: Enrolment comprised under twelve relapsed/refractory and over 14 treatment-naive patients; some 18 were IGHV unmutated.

TCRdb's table, derived via immunoSEQ multiplex PCR, lists solely in-frame clones and lacks some. This sample has hundreds of thousands of clones, with roughly 67% found just once. The origin of this receptor is a human donor with chronic lymphocytic leukemia. Here the sequenced sample was PBMCs, taken after 36 months of ibrutinib treatment.

Here the CDR3 DNA reads TGTGCCAGCAGCTGGGGACAGGGTGTCTACGAGCAGTACTTC. Translation: CASSWGQGVYEQYF. The chain recombines TRBV11-2 with TRBJ2-7; 9 bases match TRBD1. This CDR3 has 14 amino acids. The germline gives CDR1 SGHAT, CDR2 FQNNGV. The J segment lost 3 bases and the V segment lost 4 bases, leaving 4 bases of the junction unmatched.